The T cell receptor beta chain described here comes from a study of molecular identifiers for immune sequencing clone quantification. Study in general: Four of five RNA aliquots from around 20,000 or 100,000 naive CD8 T cells were sequenced.

J was trimmed by 4 bases and V by 2 bases; bases with no gene match: 17. The CDR3 extends over 19 amino acids. CDR1 SNHLY and CDR2 FYNNEI come from the germline V gene. Methods described previously were used for bulk TCR libraries, and listed TCR primers were applied. TCRdb redid the calling of the PCR reads with MiXCR, one entry per CDR3 protein. The sample includes about 320,000 distinct CDR3 sequences, 24% seen only once; the top ten take about 0.73%. The chain employs TRBV2 and TRBJ2-7; 10 nucleotides align to TRBD1. The receptor's source is a human donor in good health. Some libraries in this study had Jurkat cell RNA spiked in. The specimen sequenced was naive CD8+ T cells from blood, with Jurkat cell RNA spiked in. Indicated subset: FACS-sorted CD8+CD4-CCR7+CD45RA+ naive T cells. The CDR3 spells CASSELGQGVYTLSYEQYF. CDR3 in DNA: TGTGCCAGCAGTGAATTAGGACAGGGGGTTTATACCCTCTCGTACGAGCAGTACTTC.